The 17 T cell receptor beta chains in this list originate from one sample, sequenced in a study of cytomegalovirus exposure and HLA in healthy donors. The PCR contained 60 Vbeta and 13 Jbeta primers. Assay used: immunoSEQ multiplex PCR; TCRdb lists only in-frame clones, some missing. Of over 45,000 clones listed, 65% to 85% were seen once; the top ten hold 2% to 2.5%. The specimen was PBMCs. Receptor source: a boy aged 5-17 years in good health and CMV-seropositive.

This clone was counted between two and nine times. V usage is TRBV19 and J usage is TRBJ2-7, with 7 bases lining up with TRBD2. Germline V gene lookup returns CDR1 LNHDA and CDR2 SQIVND (reference sequence). V was clipped by 3 bases and J by 3 bases; unmatched bases: 2. This CDR3 region has 13 residues. The CDR3 DNA is TGTGCCAGTAGTATGGGCGGGGGCTACGAGCAGTACTTC. Its translation: CASSMGGGYEQYF.

The genes are TRBV5-8 and TRBJ1-5; D gene ambiguous. The length of the CDR3 is 16 residues. V lost 0 bases and J 1 base, leaving 11 bases between the germline ends. CDR1 and CDR2 (germline): SGHTS, YDEGEE. In DNA, the CDR3 is TGTGCCAGCAGCTTGGGAGTCCCGGGGAGCAATCAGCCCCAGCATTTT. It is translated as CASSLGVPGSNQPQHF.

The rearrangement uses TRBV23-1 and TRBJ2-5; 7 nucleotides agree with TRBD1. The better agreement between TRBJ2-7 and the DNA end casts doubt on the J call. TRBV23-1 qualifies as an ORF whose function is uncertain. CDR3 length: 16 amino acids. The CDR3, as DNA: TGCGCCAGCAGTCAATCCACCGGGACAGTATTTTACGAGCAGTACTTC. It specifies CASSQSTGTVFYEQYF.

This clone was seen a handful of times. The junction departs from the called germline gene at one end, perhaps through a read error. This chain links TRBV7-9 with TRBJ1-1, with D possibly TRBD1 on 5 matching bases. In germline, CDR1 is SEHNR, CDR2 FQNEAQ (reference sequence). The CDR3 spans 14 residues. CDR3 residues: CSSSFGGGNTEAFF. CDR3 DNA: TGTTCCAGCAGCTTCGGGGGGGGGAACACTGAAGCTTTCTTT.

This chain joins TRBV5-4 and TRBJ2-5; 8 bases agree with TRBD1. The CDR3 runs 17 residues. The germline V gene has CDR1 SGHNT and CDR2 YYREEE (reference sequence). With V trimmed by 4 bases and J by 5 bases, 16 bases remained unmatched. The CDR3 bases are TGTGCCAGCAGCGCCCCTCCTTATGGGACAGGCGGGGAGACCCAGTACTTC. Translated, it gives CASSAPPYGTGGETQYF.

The V call is TRBV27, the J call TRBJ1-5; weak D call: TRBD1 (5 bases). The germline V gene has CDR1 MNHEY and CDR2 SMNVEV (reference sequence). V lost 6 bases, J lost 3 bases, and 12 bases lay in between. The CDR3 runs 14 residues. CDR3 sequence reads: CASRGPGPNQPQHF. The DNA of the CDR3 is TGTGCCAGCAGGGGGCCCGGCCCCAATCAGCCCCAGCATTTT.

The genes are TRBV5-6 and TRBJ1-6; D is ambiguous. CDR3 size: 15 residues. Trimming removed 0 bases at V and 10 bases at J, with 14 bases between. Germline V gene lookup returns CDR1 SGHDT and CDR2 YYEEEE. CDR3 amino acids: CASSLEWQAGSPLHF. The DNA for the CDR3 is TGTGCCAGCAGCTTGGAATGGCAGGCGGGCTCACCCCTCCACTTT.

This chain connects TRBV5-1 to TRBJ2-7, with a weak D call TRBD1 (5 bases). Germline V lookup: CDR1 SGHRS, CDR2 YFSETQ. The CDR3 has 14 amino acids. V was trimmed by 4 bases and J by 0 bases, leaving 11 bases between them. The CDR3 DNA reads as TGCGCCAGCAGCCTAACAGGCCACTCCTACGAGCAGTACTTC. It specifies CASSLTGHSYEQYF.

This chain uses TRBV7-9 with TRBJ1-4, with D unclear. The CDR3 sequence is 16 residues long. The V end was cut by 1 base, the J end by 5 bases, with 14 bases between. The germline V gene has CDR1 SEHNR and CDR2 FQNEAQ (reference sequence). The CDR3 loop reads CASSLEDRGLNEKLFF. The CDR3 bases are TGTGCCAGCAGCTTAGAAGATCGGGGTTTGAATGAAAAACTGTTTTTT.

The chain links TRBV10-3 to TRBJ1-4; D unclear. Germline-derived CDR1 and CDR2 are ENHRY and SYGVKD. V lost 6 bases and J lost 3, with 11 bases in between. CDR3 length equals 14 residues. The CDR3 region has the DNA TGTGCCATCAGAGGCGAACAGTCTAATGAAAAACTGTTTTTT. Translated: CAIRGEQSNEKLFF.

The table lists this clone with a few counts. The chain links TRBV6-4 to TRBJ1-6; no firm D call. The CDR3 contains 16 residues. The germline V gene has CDR1 MRHNA and CDR2 SNTAGT. Trimming took off 8 bases at V and 0 bases at J, with 14 bases between the two ends. CDR3 loop: CASPPKLSSYNSPLHF. CDR3 coding DNA: TGTGCCAGCCCCCCTAAGTTAAGCTCCTATAATTCACCCCTCCACTTT.

The chain uses TRBV2 and TRBJ1-5; no clear D. The CDR3 contains 15 residues. V dropped 8 bases and J dropped 0 bases, with 14 bases sitting between them. Germline V gene sequence: CDR1 SNHLY, CDR2 FYNNEI. This CDR3 reads CASSPIGVSNQPQHF. DNA of the CDR3: TGTGCCAGCTCTCCCATCGGGGTTAGCAATCAGCCCCAGCATTTT.

V is TRBV7-9 and J is TRBJ2-1, with D possibly matching TRBD2 (7 bases). Germline loops: CDR1 SEHNR, CDR2 FQNEAQ (reference sequence). The CDR3 sequence is 17 residues long. V was trimmed by 5 bases and J by 0 bases, leaving 17 bases between them. CDR3 DNA sequence: TGTGCCAGCAGCGTAGGGGGGGGCGGAAGCTCCTACAATGAGCAGTTCTTC. Protein sequence: CASSVGGGGSSYNEQFF.

This rearrangement joins TRBV10-3 to TRBJ1-1, with TRBD1 as a possible D gene (6 bases). The CDR3 has 14 amino acids. Deletions cut 6 bases from V and 7 bases from J, with 18 bases between. CDR1 and CDR2 (germline): ENHRY, SYGVKD. CDR3 loop: CAISPLGTQSEAFF. In DNA, the CDR3 is TGTGCCATCAGCCCCCTCGGGACACAAAGTGAAGCTTTCTTT.

The chain uses TRBV7-2 and TRBJ1-6; maybe TRBD1 (6 bases). The germline CDR1 and CDR2 sequences are SGHTA and FQGNSA. CDR3 length equals 14 residues. V was pared by 2 bases and J by 6 bases, with 8 bases between. CDR3 loop: CASSLQGSNSPLHF. The CDR3 DNA reads as TGTGCCAGCAGCTTACAGGGGTCTAATTCACCCCTCCACTTT.

This sequence joins TRBV15 and TRBJ1-4, with 7 bases fitting TRBD1. CDR3 length: 14 residues. Germline V gives CDR1 LNHNV, CDR2 YYDKDF (reference sequence). The V and J ends lost 8 bases and 2 bases, in that order; junction bases with no gene match: 5. Written as DNA, the CDR3 is TGTGCCACCGCAACAGGGGCTACTAATGAAAAACTGTTTTTT. This codes for CATATGATNEKLFF.

CDR3 amino acids: CASKGGYSNQPQHF. DNA for the CDR3: TGTGCCAGCAAGGGAGGGTATAGCAATCAGCCCCAGCATTTT. V is TRBV6-1 and J is TRBJ1-5; D remains ambiguous. Between the trimmed V and J ends, which lost 7 bases and 0 bases, there was a span of 10 bases. Looked up from germline, CDR1 is MNHNS and CDR2 is SASEGT. CDR3 length: 14 amino acids.